What follows are 28 T cell receptor beta chains derived from one specimen sequenced in a study of CD8 T cells in ankylosing spondylitis. Via MiXCR, TCRdb re-called the 5' RACE reads, giving one row per CDR3 protein. The table shows 250,000 to 400,000 distinct CDR3 sequences, with under 14% occurring only once. Sequenced material: blood, either unsorted or a sorted T cell fraction (not recorded which). Every receptor here comes from a female donor with ankylosing spondylitis or in good health (not recorded which).

This clonotype has only a few counts. The rearrangement uses TRBV7-2 and TRBJ1-4; perhaps TRBD1 as D (6 bases). Trimming pared 5 bases from V and 7 bases from J, leaving 20 bases between. Germline V gene data show CDR1 as SGHTA and CDR2 as FQGNSA. The CDR3 sequence is 16 residues long. This CDR3 reads CASSQSGWGQGEKLFF. In DNA, the CDR3 is TGTGCCAGCAGCCAATCGGGGTGGGGGCAGGGTGAAAAACTGTTTTTT.

This clonotype was recorded at least ten times. The CDR3, as DNA: TGTGCCAGCAGTTTATCGCGGGGTTACTACGAGCAGTACTTC. Translated, it gives CASSLSRGYYEQYF. This chain links TRBV27 with TRBJ2-7; D perhaps matches TRBD2 (6 bases). Germline CDR1 and CDR2: MNHEY and SMNVEV (reference sequence). V was clipped by 0 bases and J by 3 bases, with 9 bases between them. The CDR3 sequence is 14 residues long.

This clonotype was recorded at least ten times. The V and J genes are TRBV20-1 and TRBJ1-5, with a tentative D call TRBD1 (6 bases). Germline-derived CDR1 and CDR2 are DFQATT and SNEGSKA (reference sequence). This CDR3 spans 13 amino acids. V was cut by 5 bases and J by 6 bases, with 14 bases left in between. The CDR3 DNA is TGCAGTGCTGCCACAGGGTTAAGTCAGCCCCAGCATTTT. It specifies CSAATGLSQPQHF.

This clonotype was observed at least ten times. J is TRBJ1-1 and V is TRBV7-8; D is possibly TRBD1 (6 bases). The CDR3 has 16 amino acids. Looked up from germline, CDR1 is SGHVS and CDR2 is FQNEAQ. The V and J ends lost 1 base and 3 bases respectively, with 15 bases between them. The CDR3 sequence is CASSLVPTGRYTEAFF. CDR3 nucleotide sequence: TGTGCCAGCAGCTTAGTGCCTACAGGGCGGTACACTGAAGCTTTCTTT.

Only a few counts were recorded for this clonotype. The chain couples TRBV7-2 to TRBJ1-2, with D perhaps matching TRBD1 (5 bases). The ends were cut back, 4 bases at V and 2 bases at J, with 11 bases in the middle. The CDR3 loop spans 14 amino acids. Germline V gene sequence: CDR1 SGHTA, CDR2 FQGNSA. The CDR3 DNA reads TGTGCCAGCAGCTCCCGGGGGGGGAACTATGGCTACACCTTC. Translating gives CASSSRGGNYGYTF. Based on the CDR3 plus reference TRBV7-2 and TRBJ1-2, the full variable domain is GAGVSQSPSNKVTEKGKDVELRCDPISGHTALYWYRQSLGQGLEFLIYFQGNSAPDKSGLPSDRFSAERTGGSVSTLTIQRTQQEDSAVYLCASSSRGGNYGYTFGSGTRLTVV.

This clonotype appeared a few times. This chain uses TRBV5-1 with TRBJ2-2; tentatively, D is TRBD2 (7 bases). CDR1 SGHRS and CDR2 YFSETQ come from the germline V gene. V gave up 1 base and J gave up 7 bases, with 17 bases separating them. The CDR3 is made up of 16 amino acids. The CDR3 reads CASSLRPRGADGELFF. The DNA for the CDR3 is TGCGCCAGCAGCTTGCGACCCCGGGGGGCCGACGGGGAGCTGTTTTTT.

This clonotype was found many times. At one boundary the junction diverges from the germline segment, which might be a read error. The V call is TRBV7-7, the J call TRBJ2-2, with D possibly being TRBD1 (5 bases). Germline assignment: CDR1 SSHAT and CDR2 FNYEAQ (reference sequence). This CDR3 comprises 16 residues. The CDR3, as DNA: TGTGCTAGCAGCCCTACTGTTGGCAGGGACACCGGGGAGCTGTTTTTT. Its translation is CASSPTVGRDTGELFF.

V usage is TRBV4-1 and J usage is TRBJ2-2; D possibly corresponds to TRBD2 (6 bases). The CDR3 sequence is 16 residues long. CDR1 is MGHRA and CDR2 is YSYEKL in the germline V gene. Trimming cost V 4 bases and J 5 bases, with 17 bases left between them. CDR3 nucleotide sequence: TGCGCCAGCAGCCCAACGGGACTGCTTAAAACCGGGGAGCTGTTTTTT. It yields the protein CASSPTGLLKTGELFF.

This clonotype was seen repeatedly, ten times or more. J is TRBJ2-2 and V is TRBV10-3; D possibly corresponds to TRBD1 (6 bases). Trimming left V 5 bases short and J 1 base short, with 11 bases between. There are 15 residues in the CDR3. In germline, CDR1 is ENHRY, CDR2 SYGVKD. DNA for the CDR3: TGTGCCATCAGTACAACAGGGCTGAACACCGGGGAGCTGTTTTTT. This sequence encodes CAISTTGLNTGELFF.

This clonotype was seen many times. V usage is TRBV12-3 or TRBV12-4 and J usage is TRBJ1-1; D may be TRBD1 (5 bases). V shed 3 bases and J shed 1 base, with 15 bases lying between them. The CDR3 is made up of 16 amino acids. The CDR3 sequence is CASSFTPRAPNTEAFF. CDR3 coding DNA: TGTGCCAGCAGTTTCACCCCCAGGGCCCCGAACACTGAAGCTTTCTTT.

This clonotype showed up just a few times. The chain uses TRBV14 and TRBJ2-3; D ambiguous. Trimming took off 0 bases at V and 0 bases at J, with 10 bases between the two ends. CDR3 length: 16 residues. The germline V gene has CDR1 SGHDN and CDR2 FVKESK. CDR3 in amino acids: CASSQDISRSTDTQYF. The DNA for the CDR3 is TGTGCCAGCAGCCAAGATATTAGCAGGAGCACAGATACGCAGTATTTT. The full variable domain, rest sourced from reference TRBV14 and TRBJ2-3, is EAGVTQFPSHSVIEKGQTVTLRCDPISGHDNLYWYRRVMGKEIKFLLHFVKESKQDESGMPNNRFLAERTGGTYSTLKVQPAELEDSGVYFCASSQDISRSTDTQYFGPGTRLTVL.

This clonotype has at least ten counts. This chain uses TRBV7-2 with TRBJ2-7; no clear D. This CDR3 contains 14 residues. CDR1 and CDR2 from the germline V gene are SGHTA and FQGNSA. Trimming removed 1 base from V and 4 bases from J, with 11 bases in between. The chain's CDR3 is CASSLGRTEYEQYF. The CDR3 DNA reads as TGTGCCAGCAGCTTAGGACGCACCGAATACGAGCAGTACTTC.

The rearrangement links TRBV5-1 to TRBJ2-3, with TRBD1 identical over 9 bases. Trimming at V came to 7 bases and at J to 3 bases, leaving 6 bases not matched to a gene. The germline gives CDR1 SGHRS, CDR2 YFSETQ. The CDR3 runs 14 residues. CDR3 in amino acids: CASGGTGSTDTQYF. Written as DNA, the CDR3 is TGCGCCAGCGGCGGGACAGGGTCTACAGATACGCAGTATTTT. Using reference TRBV5-1 and TRBJ2-3 for the parts outside the CDR3, the full variable domain is KAGVTQTPRYLIKTRGQQVTLSCSPISGHRSVSWYQQTPGQGLQFLFEYFSETQRNKGNFPGRFSGRQFSNSRSEMNVSTLELGDSALYLCASGGTGSTDTQYFGPGTRLTVL.

This clonotype came up a few times. This rearrangement joins TRBV5-1 to TRBJ1-1, with 9 bases identical to TRBD1. In germline, CDR1 is SGHRS, CDR2 YFSETQ. The V segment lost 5 bases and the J segment 4 bases; nucleotides outside the gene matches: 6. CDR3 size: 14 residues. CDR3 in amino acids: CASRSGQGTTEAFF. CDR3 DNA: TGCGCCAGCAGATCGGGACAGGGCACCACTGAAGCTTTCTTT.

There are many counts of this clonotype. This chain joins TRBV5-1 and TRBJ2-7; D gene unclear. The germline V gene has CDR1 SGHRS and CDR2 YFSETQ. The CDR3 totals 13 residues. V was pared by 0 bases and J by 0 bases, with 4 bases between. CDR3 nucleotides: TGCGCCAGCAGCTTGGAGCGCTCCTACGAGCAGTACTTC. Residues: CASSLERSYEQYF. The full variable domain, rest sourced from reference TRBV5-1 and TRBJ2-7, is KAGVTQTPRYLIKTRGQQVTLSCSPISGHRSVSWYQQTPGQGLQFLFEYFSETQRNKGNFPGRFSGRQFSNSRSEMNVSTLELGDSALYLCASSLERSYEQYFGPGTRLTVT.

This clonotype was seen a few times. V and J are TRBV4-1 and TRBJ2-7; 9 bases align to TRBD2. Per the germline V gene, CDR1 is MGHRA and CDR2 is YSYEKL. The V gene end was trimmed by 0 bases and the J gene end by 4 bases; junction bases not matched to a gene: 4. This CDR3 is built from 15 residues. The CDR3 region is CASSQEVAGVYEQYF. The CDR3 region has the DNA TGCGCCAGCAGCCAAGAGGTAGCGGGAGTGTACGAGCAGTACTTC.

As concerns this clonotype: This may be a read error: a much more frequent sequence differs by one nucleotide. The chain combines TRBV3-1 with TRBJ2-1; D gene uncertain. The CDR3 has 14 residues. Per the germline V gene, CDR1 is LGHDT and CDR2 is YNNKEL (reference sequence). Between the trimmed V and J ends, which lost 4 bases and 3 bases, there was a span of 10 bases. The CDR3 nucleotides are TGTGCCAGCAGCCTGATGACCGTCTACAATGAGCAGTTCTTC. Translated: CASSLMTVYNEQFF.

This clonotype has a count of ten or more. The rearrangement links TRBV5-1 to TRBJ1-3; D is possibly TRBD1 (5 bases). Germline V gene lookup returns CDR1 SGHRS and CDR2 YFSETQ. CDR3 length: 18 residues. Trimming took 0 bases from V and 0 from J, leaving 16 bases between them. CDR3 nucleotides: TGCGCCAGCAGCTTGGAGGGGCGACAGACCTCCTCTGGAAACACCATATATTTT. Translating it yields CASSLEGRQTSSGNTIYF.

Ten or more counts support this clonotype. The rearrangement links TRBV20-1 to TRBJ2-7; maybe TRBD1 (6 bases). The CDR3 loop spans 13 amino acids. Germline CDR1 DFQATT, CDR2 SNEGSKA (reference sequence). V lost 1 base and J lost 2, with 9 bases in between. The CDR3 bases are TGCAGTGCTAGAGGGACAGATCCCTACGAGCAGTACTTC. Its protein is CSARGTDPYEQYF.

This clonotype was seen many times. The chain combines TRBV20-1 with TRBJ2-1, with 7 bases matching TRBD2. The CDR3 covers 16 residues. V shed 0 bases, J shed 0 bases, and the junction held 5 bases outside the gene matches. The germline V gene encodes CDR1 DFQATT and CDR2 SNEGSKA (reference sequence). The CDR3 protein is CSARDPRTSSYNEQFF. The CDR3 coding sequence is TGCAGTGCTAGAGATCCTAGGACTAGCTCCTACAATGAGCAGTTCTTC.

This clonotype has ten or more counts. This chain uses TRBV20-1 with TRBJ2-1; TRBD2 aligns across 7 bases. The germline V gene encodes CDR1 DFQATT and CDR2 SNEGSKA (reference sequence). The CDR3 is 15 amino acids. The ends lost 0 bases at V and 8 bases at J; junction bases unmatched: 10. Here the CDR3 reads CSARDRGDSRDEQFF. DNA of the CDR3: TGCAGTGCTAGAGACCGGGGGGACTCTAGGGATGAGCAGTTCTTC.

The chain recombines TRBV20-1 with TRBJ2-7; the D gene is possibly TRBD1 (6 bases). Trimming took off 1 base at V and 3 bases at J, with 13 bases between the two ends. Germline V gene lookup returns CDR1 DFQATT and CDR2 SNEGSKA (reference sequence). The length of the CDR3 is 14 residues. In DNA, the CDR3 is TGCAGTGCTAGAGTGGACAGTACAGTCTACGAGCAGTACTTC. This gives the protein CSARVDSTVYEQYF.

This clonotype was observed many times. V gene TRBV6-2 or TRBV6-3 combines with J gene TRBJ2-2, with 14 bases that match TRBD2. Trimming cost V 10 bases and J 4 bases; bases outside gene matches: 2. Germline values: CDR1 MNHEY, CDR2 SVGEGT. The CDR3 spans 14 residues. This chain's CDR3 is CATGLAGATGELFF. The DNA of the CDR3 is TGTGCCACGGGACTAGCGGGAGCCACCGGGGAGCTGTTTTTT.

For this clonotype: Since a much larger clone is just one base distant, this may be a read error. The chain uses TRBV12-3 or TRBV12-4 and TRBJ2-6, with TRBD2 matching over 7 bases. This CDR3 has 18 amino acids. The CDR3 nucleotides read TGTGCCATCAGTTTGTCGGGGGGACTTAGCTCTGGGGCCAACGTCCTGACTTTC. Translated, it gives CAISLSGGLSSGANVLTF.

The chain employs TRBV28 and TRBJ2-1; D is unresolved. Per the germline V gene, CDR1 is MDHEN and CDR2 is SYDVKM. V lost 9 bases and J 0 bases, leaving 18 bases between the germline ends. The CDR3 has 16 amino acids. The CDR3 coding sequence is TGTGCCAGGGGCCCCCCCCCCGCCGGCTCCTACAATGAGCAGTTCTTC. Protein product: CARGPPPAGSYNEQFF.

This clonotype showed up many times. The gene calls are TRBV7-2 and TRBJ1-2, with D possibly matching TRBD1 (5 bases). CDR1 and CDR2 from the germline V gene are SGHTA and FQGNSA. Trimming took 2 bases from V and 8 from J, leaving 18 bases between them. The CDR3 sequence is 15 residues long. The CDR3 DNA sequence: TGTGCCAGCAGCTTACGAAAGGACAACTCTTACGGCTACACCTTC. Protein: CASSLRKDNSYGYTF.

This clonotype was detected ten times or more. V is TRBV21-1 and J is TRBJ2-7; the table assigns TRBD2, which was not confirmed against the DNA. TRBV21-1 is a known pseudogene. The CDR3 has 10 residues. The CDR3: CASSSGEQYF. The CDR3 DNA reads as TGTGCCAGCAGCAGCGGGGAGCAGTACTTC.

This clonotype was counted ten times or more. This chain uses TRBV9 with TRBJ2-5, with a weak D call TRBD1 (5 bases). Germline assignment: CDR1 SGDLS and CDR2 YYNGEE. Trimming shortened V by 3 bases and J by 1 base, and 19 bases separated the two germline ends. The CDR3 runs to 17 residues. Written as DNA, the CDR3 is TGTGCCAGCAGCGCAGACCGCCGGCAGGGTATCCAAGAGACCCAGTACTTC. Its protein is CASSADRRQGIQETQYF.